Sequencing of this T cell receptor beta chain was carried out in a study of identical twins. This clonotype was recorded only once. Its antigen is currently unknown. MiXCR, applied by TCRdb to the 5' RACE reads, yields one record per CDR3 protein. This table has roughly 500,000 distinct CDR3 sequences, approximately 22% appearing once. General observations from the study: Twin pairs had excess sharing that was weaker in beta out-of-frame sequences. The study found excess low generation probability among twin-shared out-of-frame alpha sequences.

The CDR3 is 13 residues long. Per germline, CDR1 SGHTA and CDR2 FQGNSA. The V end was cut by 5 bases, the J end by 6 bases, with 12 bases between. Separately, the same data were catalogued under a study of T cells expressing NK-cell markers. As reported in that work: The study drew TCR beta repertoires from sorted CD3+CD56+NKG2C+, CD3+CD56+NKG2C- and CD3+CD56-NKG2C+ T cells. Expanded NKG2C+ T cell clones had unclear HCMV specificity.

Sequencing was done on a sample of CD4+ T cells sorted from blood. The clonotype originates from a woman aged 18-30 years in good health. The chain couples TRBV7-2 to TRBJ2-3; D uncertain. As DNA, the CDR3 is TGTGCCAGCAGCACTCAAAAGGAGGATACGCAGTATTTT. It is translated as CASSTQKEDTQYF.